This section outlines one T cell receptor (beta chain) sequence together with its context. The sample originates from a study of technical replicates of blood from several donors. The length of the CDR3 is 17 residues. Germline CDR1 reads LNHNV; CDR2 reads YYDKDF (reference sequence). Trimming cost V 3 bases and J 12 bases; bases outside gene matches: 20. Clones were read by immunoSEQ multiplex PCR, and TCRdb kept only the in-frame ones, dropping some. The sample lists roughly 51,000 clones; 93% were seen once. This rearrangement joins TRBV15 to TRBJ2-1; 7 bases match TRBD2. The TCR comes from a human donor in good health. Some clones in this sample may be carry-over from other donors' samples. The sample consisted of PBMCs. CDR3 coding DNA: TGTGCCACCAGCAGCGGGCTCGGGGAGGGTTCGTTTTTTGTGCAGTTCTTC. It encodes CATSSGLGEGSFFVQFF. The full variable domain, completed using reference TRBV15 and TRBJ2-1, is DAMVIQNPRYQVTQFGKPVTLSCSQTLNHNVMYWYQQKSSQAPKLLFHYYDKDFNNEADTPDNFQSRRPNTSFCFLDIRSPGLGDTAMYLCATSSGLGEGSFFVQFFGPGTRLTVL.